Below are 31 T cell receptor beta chains sequenced from a single sample in a study of blood T cell repertoires in COVID-19. TCRdb keeps only in-frame clones here, not all; method: immunoSEQ multiplex PCR. The sample shows about 170,000 clones, roughly 90% of them seen only once. Specimen: PBMCs or T cells enriched from blood (not recorded which). These receptors all come from a woman in her forties or fifties who had recovered from COVID-19.

The genes are TRBV6-5 and TRBJ2-1; D is uncertain. Trimming took 0 bases from V and 4 from J, leaving 7 bases between them. The CDR3 consists of 14 residues. CDR1 MNHEY and CDR2 SVGAGI come from the germline V gene. The CDR3 coding sequence is TGTGCCAGCAGTTACTCGGCCAGATACAATGAGCAGTTCTTC. This codes for CASSYSARYNEQFF.

CDR3 sequence (DNA): TGCAGCGTTGAAGGGACAGGGTCACGTGGCTACACCTTC. It encodes CSVEGTGSRGYTF. The gene calls are TRBV29-1 and TRBJ1-2, with 8 bases fitting TRBD1. CDR3 size: 13 residues. The germline CDR1 and CDR2 sequences are SQVTM and ANQGSEA. The V and J ends lost 1 base and 7 bases, in that order; junction bases with no gene match: 5.

The V and J genes are TRBV9 and TRBJ2-7; 10 bases match TRBD2. Germline trimming cut 0 bases from V and 4 bases from J; bases unmatched to any gene: 4. This CDR3 is built from 15 residues. Germline CDR1 reads SGDLS; CDR2 reads YYNGEE. CDR3 protein: CASSVGGLAVYEQYF. CDR3 nucleotides: TGTGCCAGCAGCGTAGGAGGACTAGCGGTGTACGAGCAGTACTTC.

The chain uses TRBV2 and TRBJ2-3; 11 bases line up with TRBD2. Losses at the gene ends were 5 bases for V and 4 bases for J; bases not matched to a gene: 8. Germline V gives CDR1 SNHLY, CDR2 FYNNEI. The CDR3 length is 16 residues. The CDR3 nucleotides read TGTGCCAGCAGTAGGCTAGCGGGAGGTATGGCAGATACGCAGTATTTT. This sequence encodes CASSRLAGGMADTQYF.

The J gene is TRBJ2-7, the V gene TRBV6-5; 8 bases agree with TRBD1. The germline CDR1 and CDR2 sequences are MNHEY and SVGAGI. CDR3 size: 14 residues. Losses at the gene ends were 11 bases for V and 7 bases for J; bases not matched to a gene: 16. In DNA form, the CDR3 reads TGTGCCGCGGAAGGGGGTCAGGGGGCGATTGAGCAGTACTTC. Amino acids: CAAEGGQGAIEQYF.

J is TRBJ1-5 and V is TRBV4-3; no definite D call. Germline CDR1 LGHNA, CDR2 YSLEER. V was clipped by 0 bases and J by 4 bases, with 10 bases between them. This CDR3 contains 15 residues. For the CDR3, the DNA is TGCGCCAGCAGCCAAGATAGGGCGGGGAATCAGCCCCAGCATTTT. Translating it yields CASSQDRAGNQPQHF.

This sequence joins TRBV24-1 and TRBJ1-5, with 7 bases aligning to TRBD1. CDR1 is KGHDR and CDR2 is SFDVKD in the germline V gene. V shed 4 bases and J 11 bases; nucleotides not matched to a gene: 13. The CDR3 is 15 residues long. The CDR3 is CATSDTKDRERAQHF. The CDR3 DNA reads TGTGCCACCAGTGACACCAAAGACAGGGAACGAGCCCAGCATTTT.

The chain has TRBV9 and TRBJ2-7, with D hard to call. The CDR3 spans 11 residues. Trimming left V 4 bases short and J 11 bases short, with 13 bases between. The germline V gene has CDR1 SGDLS and CDR2 YYNGEE. The CDR3 region is CASSSSGVKYF. DNA for the CDR3: TGTGCCAGCAGCTCATCCGGAGTTAAGTACTTC.

This rearrangement joins TRBV27 to TRBJ2-7; TRBD2 agrees at 9 bases. V lost 3 bases, J lost 3 bases, and 6 bases stayed unmatched. Germline V CDR1 and CDR2: MNHEY, SMNVEV (reference sequence). The CDR3 runs 15 residues. The CDR3 protein is CASSFGVAGVYEQYF. In DNA, the CDR3 is TGTGCCAGCAGTTTTGGGGTAGCGGGAGTCTACGAGCAGTACTTC.

This clone was seen only once. This chain links TRBV7-9 with TRBJ1-4; tentatively, D is TRBD1 (6 bases). From germline, CDR1 is SEHNR and CDR2 FQNEAQ (reference sequence). V lost 5 bases and J 0 bases, leaving 13 bases between the germline ends. The CDR3 has 16 amino acids. The CDR3 coding sequence is TGTGCCAGCAGCCATGGACAGATCGCAACTAATGAAAAACTGTTTTTT. Its translation is CASSHGQIATNEKLFF.

The V call is TRBV5-1, the J call TRBJ1-5, with D possibly TRBD1 on 6 matching bases. The CDR3 extends over 14 amino acids. V lost 4 bases and J 7 bases, leaving 15 bases between the germline ends. Germline assignment: CDR1 SGHRS and CDR2 YFSETQ. The CDR3 DNA reads TGCGCCAGCAGCCTCGGACAGCAAGGACAGCCCCAGCATTTT. This gives the protein CASSLGQQGQPQHF.

This clone was found once. This chain connects TRBV14 to TRBJ1-3; no definite D call. Germline V lookup: CDR1 SGHDN, CDR2 FVKESK. V was pared by 4 bases and J by 0 bases, with 7 bases between. The CDR3 runs 14 residues. In nucleotides, the CDR3 is TGTGCCAGCAGCCTATCAGGCTCTGGAAACACCATATATTTT. It yields the protein CASSLSGSGNTIYF.

The chain links TRBV11-3 to TRBJ1-1, with D unresolved. Trimming left V 1 base short and J 0 bases short, with 9 bases between. The CDR3 has 15 residues. Germline V gives CDR1 SGHNT, CDR2 YENEEA. The CDR3 region is CASSLGVVMNTEAFF. The CDR3 coding sequence is TGTGCCAGCAGCTTAGGAGTGGTTATGAACACTGAAGCTTTCTTT.

As regards this clone: The sample contains more than one DNA sequence encoding this CDR3. The chain has TRBV6-5 and TRBJ1-5; TRBD1 matches at 9 bases. The CDR3 length is 14 residues. Trimming at V came to 6 bases and at J to 7 bases, leaving 7 bases not matched to a gene. The germline CDR1 and CDR2 sequences are MNHEY and SVGAGI. The CDR3 DNA reads as TGTGCCAGCAGCCCGGACAGGGGTGGCCAGCCCCAGCATTTT. Translating it yields CASSPDRGGQPQHF.

The V and J genes are TRBV4-2 and TRBJ2-1; 10 nucleotides match TRBD2. Germline V gene lookup returns CDR1 LGHNA and CDR2 YNFKEQ. V dropped 0 bases and J dropped 14; count of bases not matched to a gene: 4. The CDR3 covers 13 residues. The DNA for the CDR3 is TGTGCCAGCAGCCAAGAACTAGCGGGAAGGAAGTTCTTC. As protein: CASSQELAGRKFF.

This clone was seen a single time. The chain carries TRBV5-8 and TRBJ2-2, with TRBD2 matching over 9 bases. In germline, CDR1 is SGHTS, CDR2 YDEGEE. The J segment lost 5 bases and the V segment lost 0 bases, leaving 2 bases of the junction unmatched. The CDR3 consists of 15 residues. The CDR3 loop reads CASSLGGRATGELFF. Written as DNA, the CDR3 is TGTGCCAGCAGCTTGGGCGGGAGGGCGACCGGGGAGCTGTTTTTT.

The rearrangement uses TRBV7-2 and TRBJ1-1; D uncertain. Per germline, CDR1 SGHTA and CDR2 FQGNSA. The V end lost 0 bases, the J end lost 7 bases, and 9 bases lay between the germline ends. The CDR3 is 13 residues long. CDR3 in DNA: TGTGCCAGCAGCTTAGCGCTGAGTGGTGAAGCTTTCTTT. As protein: CASSLALSGEAFF.

The chain employs TRBV3-1 (or the pseudogene TRBV3-2) and TRBJ1-3; D not resolved. Germline loops: CDR1 LGHDT, CDR2 YNNKEL (reference sequence). V was shortened by 1 base and J by 4 bases, with 11 bases between the two germline ends. The CDR3 covers 15 residues. Here the CDR3 reads CASSQGVATGNTIYF. The CDR3 bases are TGTGCCAGCAGCCAAGGTGTCGCAACAGGAAACACCATATATTTT.

The chain combines TRBV27 with TRBJ2-7; 7 nucleotides match TRBD2. The CDR3 has 15 amino acids. The ends lost 3 bases at V and 4 bases at J; junction bases unmatched: 9. CDR1 is MNHEY and CDR2 is SMNVEV in the germline V gene (reference sequence). This chain's CDR3 is CASSLKGGSGYEQYF. CDR3 nucleotides: TGTGCCAGCAGTTTGAAGGGCGGGAGTGGGTACGAGCAGTACTTC.

V is TRBV27 and J is TRBJ1-5; D remains unclear. V dropped 0 bases and J dropped 2 bases, with 8 bases sitting between them. Germline V gene lookup returns CDR1 MNHEY and CDR2 SMNVEV (reference sequence). CDR3 length equals 15 residues. CDR3 region: CASSLSSGGNQPQHF. As DNA, the CDR3 is TGTGCCAGCAGTTTATCCTCCGGGGGCAATCAGCCCCAGCATTTT.

The chain carries TRBV25-1 and TRBJ2-7; 7 positions match TRBD1. The CDR3 spans 14 residues. Germline loops: CDR1 MGHDK, CDR2 SYGVNS. After removal of 3 bases from V and 5 bases from J, the junction contained 7 bases not matched to a gene. Written as DNA, the CDR3 is TGTGCCAGCAGTGATAGGGACAGTGGGGACGAGCAGTACTTC. Translated: CASSDRDSGDEQYF.

CDR3 sequence: CASSQDGGYEQFF. CDR3 in DNA: TGCGCCAGCAGCCAAGATGGGGGCTATGAGCAGTTCTTC. The chain carries TRBV4-1 and TRBJ2-1, with TRBD1 as a possible D gene (6 bases). Germline CDR1 and CDR2: MGHRA and YSYEKL. V shed 0 bases and J shed 8 bases, with 8 bases lying between them. The CDR3 extends over 13 amino acids.

The V call is TRBV5-1, the J call TRBJ2-3; 7 bases are a match to TRBD1. The V gene end was trimmed by 2 bases and the J gene end by 6 bases; junction bases not matched to a gene: 6. CDR3 size: 14 residues. The germline gives CDR1 SGHRS, CDR2 YFSETQ. The CDR3 here is CASSLGQEFDTQYF. Written as DNA, the CDR3 is TGCGCCAGCAGCTTAGGACAGGAATTCGATACGCAGTATTTT.

The V and J genes are TRBV11-3 and TRBJ2-1, with a tentative D call TRBD2 (5 bases). The CDR3 consists of 13 residues. The ends were cut back, 3 bases at V and 7 bases at J, with 10 bases in the middle. Germline CDR1 and CDR2: SGHNT and YENEEA. CDR3 residues: CASSFSAENEQFF. Written as DNA, the CDR3 is TGTGCCAGCAGCTTCTCAGCGGAGAATGAGCAGTTCTTC.

The chain uses TRBV6-5 and TRBJ1-5, with D hard to call. This CDR3 is built from 14 residues. From germline, CDR1 is MNHEY and CDR2 SVGAGI. V was pared by 7 bases and J by 0 bases, with 10 bases between. CDR3 DNA: TGTGCCAGCACCACCTCGGGTAGCAATCAGCCCCAGCATTTT. This sequence encodes CASTTSGSNQPQHF.

This chain connects TRBV19 to TRBJ2-5, with 7 positions matching TRBD2. Germline V lookup: CDR1 LNHDA, CDR2 SQIVND (reference sequence). Germline trimming cut 3 bases from V and 2 bases from J; bases unmatched to any gene: 6. This CDR3 region has 15 residues. CDR3 DNA sequence: TGTGCCAGTAGTATGATGCCGCGGGGGCAAGAGACCCAGTACTTC. This sequence encodes CASSMMPRGQETQYF.

This chain links TRBV24-1 with TRBJ2-1; TRBD2 is a possible D gene (6 bases). The V and J ends lost 2 bases and 3 bases respectively, with 13 bases between them. The CDR3 contains 16 residues. The germline V gene has CDR1 KGHDR and CDR2 SFDVKD. CDR3 sequence (DNA): TGTGCCACCAGTGATTCTTTCGCTAGCGTCTACAATGAGCAGTTCTTC. It codes for CATSDSFASVYNEQFF.

The V gene is TRBV19, the J gene TRBJ2-7; 9 bases line up with TRBD2. V was pared by 1 base and J by 0 bases, with 10 bases of the junction left unmatched. The CDR3 contains 18 residues. Germline V gives CDR1 LNHDA, CDR2 SQIVND (reference sequence). For the CDR3, the DNA is TGTGCCAGTAGTATAGCCTTAATGGGTAGCGGGAGCTCCTACGAGCAGTACTTC. Its translation is CASSIALMGSGSSYEQYF.

The rearrangement links TRBV19 to TRBJ1-1; 7 bases align to TRBD1. V shed 3 bases and J 4 bases; nucleotides not matched to a gene: 8. Germline V lookup: CDR1 LNHDA, CDR2 SQIVND (reference sequence). The CDR3 totals 15 residues. Here the CDR3 DNA reads TGTGCCAGTAGTATCGGACCGACAGGGACCACTGAAGCTTTCTTT. Translated: CASSIGPTGTTEAFF.

The chain joins TRBV3-1 (or the pseudogene TRBV3-2) to TRBJ2-1; 8 positions match TRBD2. This CDR3 has 14 amino acids. Germline loops: CDR1 LGHDT, CDR2 YNNKEL (reference sequence). The V and J ends lost 4 bases and 7 bases, in that order; junction bases with no gene match: 6. The CDR3 nucleotides are TGTGCCAGCAGCCGGACTAGCCTTGGGAATGAGCAGTTCTTC. This sequence encodes CASSRTSLGNEQFF.

Regarding this clone: At one end the junction does not follow the germline gene, possibly because of a read error. The chain has TRBV7-7 and TRBJ2-5; maybe TRBD1 (7 bases). CDR3 length equals 15 residues. The germline CDR1 and CDR2 sequences are SSHAT and FNYEAQ (reference sequence). The CDR3 DNA is TGTGCTAGCAGCTTAGGAGGGGACAGCCAAGAGACCCAGTACTTC. Amino acids: CASSLGGDSQETQYF.